The 26 T cell receptor beta chains below were found in one sample sequenced in a study of blood T cell repertoires in COVID-19. Data came from immunoSEQ multiplex PCR; TCRdb stores just in-frame clones and leaves some out. This table has about 71,000 clones, 65% to 80% appearing once. The sample was peripheral blood. These receptors were taken from a woman older than 75 with active or convalescent COVID-19.

The rearrangement uses TRBV29-1 and TRBJ2-3; D possibly corresponds to TRBD2 (5 bases). Trimming left V 3 bases short and J 8 bases short, with 12 bases between. CDR1 and CDR2 (germline): SQVTM, ANQGSEA. The CDR3 is 12 amino acids. This chain's CDR3 is CSVEGSWGTQYF. The CDR3, as DNA: TGCAGCGTTGAGGGGAGCTGGGGTACGCAGTATTTT.

The V call is TRBV7-2, the J call TRBJ2-5; unclear D gene. Looked up from germline, CDR1 is SGHTA and CDR2 is FQGNSA. This CDR3 has 14 residues. V was clipped by 5 bases and J by 2 bases, with 12 bases between them. The CDR3 region has the DNA TGTGCCAGCAGCGGAGACTGGAGTCAAGAGACCCAGTACTTC. Translating it yields CASSGDWSQETQYF.

The CDR3 loop reads CATSRPGSANSNTEAFF. CDR3 bases: TGTGCCACCAGCAGACCGGGATCCGCCAATTCGAACACTGAAGCTTTCTTT. The chain links TRBV15 to TRBJ1-1, with D unclear. The CDR3 covers 17 residues. Germline V gene sequence: CDR1 LNHNV, CDR2 YYDKDF (reference sequence). The V end was cut by 2 bases, the J end by 1 base, with 17 bases between.

CDR3 sequence reads: CASSLTGAYNEQFF. CDR3 sequence (DNA): TGTGCCAGCAGCTTAACAGGAGCCTACAATGAGCAGTTCTTC. This chain joins TRBV7-3 and TRBJ2-1; D unresolved. Trimming took off 0 bases at V and 2 bases at J, with 5 bases between the two ends. CDR3 length equals 14 residues. Germline V lookup: CDR1 SGHTA, CDR2 FQGTGA.

The chain recombines TRBV19 with TRBJ1-2; 9 positions match TRBD1. V shed 3 bases and J 8 bases; nucleotides not matched to a gene: 10. The CDR3 runs 15 residues. Germline V gene lookup returns CDR1 LNHDA and CDR2 SQIVND (reference sequence). CDR3 nucleotide sequence: TGTGCCAGTAGTATGCTGGGACAGGGTGCTGGGGGCTACACCTTC. Amino acid sequence: CASSMLGQGAGGYTF. Full variable domain (missing parts from reference TRBV19 and TRBJ1-2): DGGITQSPKYLFRKEGQNVTLSCEQNLNHDAMYWYRQDPGQGLRLIYYSQIVNDFQKGDIAEGYSVSREKKESFPLTVTSAQKNPTAFYLCASSMLGQGAGGYTFGSGTRLTVV.

This clone appeared a few times. V gene TRBV2 combines with J gene TRBJ2-7; TRBD1 is a possible D gene (6 bases). CDR1 and CDR2 (germline): SNHLY, FYNNEI. The CDR3 runs to 14 residues. V was trimmed by 6 bases and J by 0 bases, leaving 12 bases between them. CDR3 coding DNA: TGTGCCAGCAGGAGGCAGGGGAACTCCTACGAGCAGTACTTC. It yields the protein CASRRQGNSYEQYF. The full variable domain, rest sourced from reference TRBV2 and TRBJ2-7, is EPEVTQTPSHQVTQMGQEVILRCVPISNHLYFYWYRQILGQKVEFLVSFYNNEISEKSEIFDDQFSVERPDGSNFTLKIRSTKLEDSAMYFCASRRQGNSYEQYFGPGTRLTVT.

The V call is TRBV5-1, the J call TRBJ2-3, with a tentative D call TRBD2 (6 bases). The CDR3 contains 15 residues. Trimming took 2 bases from V and 0 from J, leaving 10 bases between them. The V gene's germline CDR1 is SGHRS and CDR2 YFSETQ. The CDR3, as DNA: TGCGCCAGCAGCTTAGTCGGGGGAAGCACAGATACGCAGTATTTT. Residues: CASSLVGGSTDTQYF.

The rearrangement links TRBV5-5 to TRBJ1-2, with D hard to call. V dropped 1 base and J dropped 5 bases, with 9 bases sitting between them. Germline V gene data show CDR1 as SGHKS and CDR2 as YYEKEE (reference sequence). This CDR3 region has 13 residues. The CDR3 coding sequence is TGTGCCAGCAGCTTGTACGGGTCTTATGGCTACACCTTC. As protein: CASSLYGSYGYTF.

V usage is TRBV20-1 and J usage is TRBJ2-5; D is ambiguous. In germline, CDR1 is DFQATT, CDR2 SNEGSKA (reference sequence). The germline V and J ends were trimmed by 3 bases and 4 bases, with 15 bases remaining between them. The CDR3 contains 14 residues. The DNA for the CDR3 is TGCAGTGCTAGTTCGGTAATATTTCGAGAGACCCAGTACTTC. This encodes CSASSVIFRETQYF.

The chain employs TRBV4-1 and TRBJ1-1, with 8 positions matching TRBD1. Germline CDR1 is MGHRA and CDR2 is YSYEKL. CDR3 length equals 17 residues. J lost 7 bases, V lost 1 base, and 14 bases had no gene match. The CDR3 coding sequence is TGCGCCAGCAGCCAAGGAGACAGGGGCCCAGGTGGAGGTGAAGCTTTCTTT. It codes for CASSQGDRGPGGGEAFF.

This clone was picked up one time. The V call is TRBV28, the J call TRBJ2-1; 8 bases are shared with TRBD1. CDR3 length: 14 amino acids. V lost 7 bases to trimming and J lost 10 bases; unmatched junction nucleotides: 12. Looked up from germline, CDR1 is MDHEN and CDR2 is SYDVKM. The CDR3 loop reads CASTQQGVVSEQFF. CDR3 sequence (DNA): TGTGCCAGCACCCAACAGGGGGTAGTCAGCGAGCAGTTCTTC.

In regard to this clone: Its ends do not fully match the called genes, so a read error is possible. This chain connects TRBV7-7 to TRBJ1-5; the match to TRBD1 covers 10 bases. The CDR3 is 18 amino acids. The V gene's germline CDR1 is SSHAT and CDR2 FNYEAQ (reference sequence). In DNA, the CDR3 is TGTGCTAGCAGCTCACCGGGACAGGGGCGAGGCGGGGTGGGGCCCCAGCATTTT. It translates to CASSSPGQGRGGVGPQHF.

This clone was observed a few times. This chain joins TRBV2 and TRBJ2-1; 8 nucleotides align to TRBD2. The CDR3 contains 14 residues. V was clipped by 6 bases and J by 2 bases; unmatched bases: 3. Germline assignment: CDR1 SNHLY and CDR2 FYNNEI. CDR3 sequence reads: CASRAGGTYNEQFF. CDR3 DNA sequence: TGTGCCAGCAGGGCGGGGGGCACCTACAATGAGCAGTTCTTC.

The V gene is TRBV6-1, the J gene TRBJ2-2, with 8 bases identical to TRBD2. The CDR3 runs 14 residues. The J segment lost 7 bases and the V segment lost 3 bases, leaving 4 bases of the junction unmatched. The germline V gene encodes CDR1 MNHNS and CDR2 SASEGT. CDR3 in DNA: TGTGCCAGCAGTGATGGCGGGGGGAGCGGGGAGCTGTTTTTT. Encoded protein: CASSDGGGSGELFF.

The chain employs TRBV11-3 and TRBJ2-1; TRBD2 matches 8 bases. The ends lost 5 bases at V and 8 bases at J; junction bases unmatched: 11. This CDR3 contains 15 residues. Looked up from germline, CDR1 is SGHNT and CDR2 is YENEEA. The chain's CDR3 is CASSLRRGGIDEQFF. In DNA form, the CDR3 reads TGTGCCAGCAGCCTACGCCGGGGGGGTATAGATGAGCAGTTCTTC.

The chain employs TRBV4-3 and TRBJ2-4; 9 bases agree with TRBD1. Unmatched junction bases numbered 13, after V lost 1 base and J lost 9 bases. This CDR3 contains 17 residues. The germline V gene encodes CDR1 LGHNA and CDR2 YSLEER. The CDR3 region has the DNA TGCGCCAGCAGCCAAGTCGAGACCTGGACAGGGGACGGCATTCAGTACTTC. Amino acids: CASSQVETWTGDGIQYF.

This chain links TRBV19 with TRBJ2-5, with D possibly matching TRBD1 (6 bases). The germline V and J ends were trimmed by 2 bases and 3 bases, with 10 bases remaining between them. Germline values: CDR1 LNHDA, CDR2 SQIVND (reference sequence). The CDR3 sequence is 14 residues long. The CDR3: CASSIPGQEETQYF. The CDR3, as DNA: TGTGCCAGTAGTATACCGGGACAAGAAGAGACCCAGTACTTC.

Only one count was recorded for this clone. The chain is built from TRBV7-2 and TRBJ2-3; TRBD2 aligns across 11 bases. This CDR3 region has 14 residues. Germline values: CDR1 SGHTA, CDR2 FQGNSA. With 4 bases clipped from V and 7 bases from J, the junction kept 4 bases outside the gene matches. CDR3 sequence: CASSSGLAANTQYF. CDR3 nucleotide sequence: TGTGCCAGCAGCTCGGGACTAGCGGCGAATACGCAGTATTTT. Full variable domain (outside the CDR3, taken from reference TRBV7-2 and TRBJ2-3): GAGVSQSPSNKVTEKGKDVELRCDPISGHTALYWYRQSLGQGLEFLIYFQGNSAPDKSGLPSDRFSAERTGGSVSTLTIQRTQQEDSAVYLCASSSGLAANTQYFGPGTRLTVL.

The V call is TRBV3-1 (or the pseudogene TRBV3-2), the J call TRBJ2-3; 8 bases line up with TRBD1. Per the germline V gene, CDR1 is LGHDT and CDR2 is YNNKEL (reference sequence). This CDR3 is built from 18 residues. Unmatched junction bases numbered 10, after V lost 2 bases and J lost 0 bases. The chain's CDR3 is CASSQIRRQGFSTDTQYF. DNA of the CDR3: TGTGCCAGCAGCCAAATTCGGAGACAGGGGTTTAGCACAGATACGCAGTATTTT.

The chain recombines TRBV5-6 with TRBJ1-2; D is uncertain. Deletions cut 0 bases from V and 0 bases from J, with 15 bases between. There are 17 residues in the CDR3. CDR1 is SGHDT and CDR2 is YYEEEE in the germline V gene. The CDR3 DNA reads as TGTGCCAGCAGCTTGGGGGAGACCCGGAGGTCTAACTATGGCTACACCTTC. Its translation is CASSLGETRRSNYGYTF. The variable domain in full, completed from reference TRBV5-6 and TRBJ1-2, reads DAGVTQSPTHLIKTRGQQVTLRCSPKSGHDTVSWYQQALGQGPQFIFQYYEEEERQRGNFPDRFSGHQFPNYSSELNVNALLLGDSALYLCASSLGETRRSNYGYTFGSGTRLTVV.

This clone occurred a few times. The chain employs TRBV28 and TRBJ1-1, with D uncertain. V was cut by 7 bases and J by 3 bases, with 9 bases left in between. The CDR3 spans 12 residues. Germline lookup yields CDR1 MDHEN and CDR2 SYDVKM. The CDR3 loop reads CASKSGYTEAFF. CDR3 in DNA: TGTGCCAGCAAATCGGGATACACTGAAGCTTTCTTT.

This sequence joins TRBV4-3 and TRBJ2-5; unclear D gene. The CDR3 contains 13 residues. The V and J ends lost 1 base and 5 bases respectively, with 8 bases between them. Per the germline V gene, CDR1 is LGHNA and CDR2 is YSLEER. The CDR3 is CASSQGPSETQYF. The CDR3 nucleotides read TGCGCCAGCAGCCAAGGGCCCTCGGAGACCCAGTACTTC.

The chain has TRBV7-2 and TRBJ2-1; a possible D gene is TRBD2 (6 bases). The CDR3 is 14 amino acids. Trimming removed 6 bases at V and 4 bases at J, with 13 bases between. The germline gives CDR1 SGHTA, CDR2 FQGNSA. CDR3 coding DNA: TGTGCCAGCAGATCCGGGACTGGTTACAATGAGCAGTTCTTC. The encoded protein is CASRSGTGYNEQFF. Drawing the rest from reference TRBV7-2 and TRBJ2-1, the complete variable domain is GAGVSQSPSNKVTEKGKDVELRCDPISGHTALYWYRQSLGQGLEFLIYFQGNSAPDKSGLPSDRFSAERTGGSVSTLTIQRTQQEDSAVYLCASRSGTGYNEQFFGPGTRLTVL.

The chain uses TRBV19 and TRBJ2-3; 8 bases are a match to TRBD2. Germline V gene sequence: CDR1 LNHDA, CDR2 SQIVND (reference sequence). The CDR3 is 14 amino acids. V lost 10 bases and J lost 1; bases outside the gene matches: 7. This CDR3 reads CATTGSGGTDTQYF. CDR3 DNA: TGTGCCACAACGGGTAGCGGGGGCACAGATACGCAGTATTTT.

The chain uses TRBV4-3 and TRBJ2-1, with TRBD1 identical over 9 bases. The trim removed 4 bases at V and 9 bases at J, leaving 7 bases unmatched. Germline values: CDR1 LGHNA, CDR2 YSLEER. The CDR3 totals 14 residues. The CDR3, as DNA: TGCGCCAGCAGCCCGTCCCGGGACAGGGTTGAGCAGTTCTTC. This encodes CASSPSRDRVEQFF.

This clone was recorded a few times. The chain recombines TRBV3-1 (or the pseudogene TRBV3-2) with TRBJ1-2, with TRBD1 matching over 10 bases. V trimming: 3 bases; J trimming: 7 bases; junction bases outside the gene matches: 5. Germline CDR1 LGHDT, CDR2 YNNKEL (reference sequence). The CDR3 consists of 14 residues. In DNA form, the CDR3 reads TGTGCCAGCAGCCAGACGACAGGGGGCCTTGGCTACACCTTC. This gives the protein CASSQTTGGLGYTF.